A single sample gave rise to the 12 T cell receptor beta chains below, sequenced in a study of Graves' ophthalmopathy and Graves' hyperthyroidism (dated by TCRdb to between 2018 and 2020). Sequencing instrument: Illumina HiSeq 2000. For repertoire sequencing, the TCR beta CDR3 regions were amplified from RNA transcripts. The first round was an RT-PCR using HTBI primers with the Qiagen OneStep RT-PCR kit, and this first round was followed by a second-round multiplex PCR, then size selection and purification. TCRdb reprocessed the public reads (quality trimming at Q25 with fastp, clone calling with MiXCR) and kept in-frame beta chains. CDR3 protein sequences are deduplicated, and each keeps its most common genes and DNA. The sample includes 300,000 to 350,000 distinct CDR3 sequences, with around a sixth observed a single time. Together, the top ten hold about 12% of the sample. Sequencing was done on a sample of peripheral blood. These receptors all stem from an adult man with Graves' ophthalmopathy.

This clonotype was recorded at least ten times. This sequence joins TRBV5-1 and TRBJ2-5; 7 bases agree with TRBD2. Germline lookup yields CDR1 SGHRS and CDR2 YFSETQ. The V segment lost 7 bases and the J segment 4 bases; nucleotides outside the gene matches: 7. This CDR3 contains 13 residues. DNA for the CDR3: TGCGCCAGCTTTCGGGGGGAAGGAGAGACCCAGTACTTC. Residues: CASFRGEGETQYF.

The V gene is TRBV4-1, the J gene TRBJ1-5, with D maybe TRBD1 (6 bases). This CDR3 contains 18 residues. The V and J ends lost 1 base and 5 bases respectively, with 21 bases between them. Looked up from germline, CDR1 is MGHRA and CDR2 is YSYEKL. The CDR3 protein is CASSQVNFIGTSDQPQHF. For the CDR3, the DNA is TGCGCCAGCAGCCAAGTGAATTTCATAGGGACATCCGATCAGCCCCAGCATTTT.

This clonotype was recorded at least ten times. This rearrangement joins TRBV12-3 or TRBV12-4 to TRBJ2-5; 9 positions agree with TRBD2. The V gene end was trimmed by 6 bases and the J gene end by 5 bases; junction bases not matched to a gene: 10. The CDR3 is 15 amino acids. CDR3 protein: CASRLSGGARETQYF. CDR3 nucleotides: TGTGCCAGCAGGCTTAGCGGGGGTGCTCGGGAGACCCAGTACTTC.

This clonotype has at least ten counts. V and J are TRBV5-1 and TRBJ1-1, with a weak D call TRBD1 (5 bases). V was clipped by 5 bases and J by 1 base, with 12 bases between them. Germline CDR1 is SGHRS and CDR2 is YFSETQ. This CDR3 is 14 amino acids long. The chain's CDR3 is CASSPGTSNTEAFF. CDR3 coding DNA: TGCGCCAGCAGTCCCGGGACCTCGAACACTGAAGCTTTCTTT.

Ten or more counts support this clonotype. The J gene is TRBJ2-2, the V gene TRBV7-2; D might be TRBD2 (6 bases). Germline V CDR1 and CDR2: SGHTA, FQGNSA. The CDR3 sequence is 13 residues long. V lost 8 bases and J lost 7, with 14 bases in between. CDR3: CASDTSTNGELFF. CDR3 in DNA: TGTGCCAGCGATACTAGCACTAACGGGGAGCTGTTTTTT.

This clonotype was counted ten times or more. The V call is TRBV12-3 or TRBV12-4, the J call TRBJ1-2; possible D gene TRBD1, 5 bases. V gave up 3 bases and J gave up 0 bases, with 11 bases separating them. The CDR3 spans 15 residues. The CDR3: CASSFLQAANYGYTF. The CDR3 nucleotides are TGTGCCAGCAGTTTTCTACAGGCTGCTAACTATGGCTACACCTTC.

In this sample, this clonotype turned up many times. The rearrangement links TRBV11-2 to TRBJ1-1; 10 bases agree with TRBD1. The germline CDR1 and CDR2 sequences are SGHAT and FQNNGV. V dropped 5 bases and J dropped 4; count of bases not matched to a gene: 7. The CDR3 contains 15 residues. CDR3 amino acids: CASSQGQGSRTEAFF. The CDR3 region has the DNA TGTGCCAGCAGCCAGGGACAGGGGTCGCGCACTGAAGCTTTCTTT.

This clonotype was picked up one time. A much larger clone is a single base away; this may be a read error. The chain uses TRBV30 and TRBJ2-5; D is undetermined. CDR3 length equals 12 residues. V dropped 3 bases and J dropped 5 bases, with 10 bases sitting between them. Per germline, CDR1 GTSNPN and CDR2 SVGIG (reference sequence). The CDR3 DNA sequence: TGTGCCTGGAGAAGCGCTTCTGAGACCCAGTACTTC. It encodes CAWRSASETQYF.

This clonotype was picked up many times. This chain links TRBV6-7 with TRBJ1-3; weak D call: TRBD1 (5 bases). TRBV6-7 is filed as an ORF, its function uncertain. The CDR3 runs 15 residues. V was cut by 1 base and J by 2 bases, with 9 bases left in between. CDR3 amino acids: CASSYYGDPGNTIYF. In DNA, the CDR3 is TGTGCCAGCAGTTACTACGGGGACCCTGGAAACACCATATATTTT.

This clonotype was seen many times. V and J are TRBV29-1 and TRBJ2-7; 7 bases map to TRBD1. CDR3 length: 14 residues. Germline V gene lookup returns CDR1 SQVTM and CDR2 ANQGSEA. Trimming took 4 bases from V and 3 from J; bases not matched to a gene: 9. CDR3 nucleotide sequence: TGCAGCGTTGTTACTTTGGACAGGAACTACGAGCAGTACTTC. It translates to CSVVTLDRNYEQYF.

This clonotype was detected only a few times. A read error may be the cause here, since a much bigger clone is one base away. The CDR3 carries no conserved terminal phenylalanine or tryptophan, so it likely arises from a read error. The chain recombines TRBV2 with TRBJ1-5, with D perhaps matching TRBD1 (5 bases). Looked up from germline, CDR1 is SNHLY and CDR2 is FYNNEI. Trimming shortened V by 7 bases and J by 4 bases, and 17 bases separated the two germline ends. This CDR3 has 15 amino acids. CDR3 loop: CASKRGLENNQPQHL. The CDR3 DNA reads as TGTGCCAGCAAGAGGGGACTCGAGAATAATCAGCCCCAGCATCTT.

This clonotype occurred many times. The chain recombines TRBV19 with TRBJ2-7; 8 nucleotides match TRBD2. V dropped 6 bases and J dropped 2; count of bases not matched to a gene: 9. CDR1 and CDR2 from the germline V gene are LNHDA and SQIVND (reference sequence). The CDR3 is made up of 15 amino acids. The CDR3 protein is CASSGRLASTYEQYF. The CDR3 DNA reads TGTGCCAGTAGCGGAAGACTAGCGTCTACCTACGAGCAGTACTTC.